The 24 T cell receptor beta chains below were found in one sample sequenced in a study of cytomegalovirus exposure and HLA in healthy donors. PCR employed 60 Vbeta and 13 Jbeta primers. The assay was immunoSEQ multiplex PCR, and TCRdb's table has in-frame clones only and misses some. The data contain roughly 99,000 clones, around two thirds of them singletons. The sample was PBMCs. Source of these receptors: a male donor in good health and CMV-seronegative.

The chain recombines TRBV5-6 with TRBJ2-5; 8 bases fit TRBD2. The germline CDR1 and CDR2 sequences are SGHDT and YYEEEE. CDR3 length: 16 amino acids. J was trimmed by 4 bases and V by 4 bases; bases with no gene match: 12. CDR3 nucleotide sequence: TGTGCCAGCAGCGGTCGCGGCAGCGGGAGTGGAGAGACCCAGTACTTC. Its translation: CASSGRGSGSGETQYF.

This rearrangement joins TRBV28 to TRBJ1-1; 7 bases agree with TRBD1. V trimming: 6 bases; J trimming: 5 bases; junction bases outside the gene matches: 6. CDR3 size: 13 residues. Germline V CDR1 and CDR2: MDHEN, SYDVKM. CDR3 sequence: CASRTTGETEAFF. CDR3 sequence (DNA): TGTGCCAGCAGAACCACAGGGGAGACTGAAGCTTTCTTT.

The chain links TRBV4-2 to TRBJ2-1, with TRBD2 matching 7 bases. V shed 0 bases, J shed 7 bases, and the junction held 15 bases outside the gene matches. Germline V gene sequence: CDR1 LGHNA, CDR2 YNFKEQ. This CDR3 spans 18 amino acids. The CDR3 is CASSQEVPLAGEWNEQFF. As DNA, the CDR3 is TGTGCCAGCAGCCAAGAAGTCCCCCTGGCGGGAGAGTGGAATGAGCAGTTCTTC.

The chain uses TRBV6-1 and TRBJ2-3; 8 bases line up with TRBD2. Trimming at V came to 10 bases and at J to 1 base, leaving 10 bases not matched to a gene. There are 15 residues in the CDR3. CDR1 is MNHNS, CDR2 SASEGT, per germline. CDR3: CAILLTSARTDTQYF. CDR3 nucleotides: TGTGCCATCCTACTGACTAGCGCGCGCACAGATACGCAGTATTTT.

This chain joins TRBV6-6 and TRBJ2-3; 13 nucleotides agree with TRBD2. CDR1 and CDR2 from the germline V gene are MNHNY and SVGAGI (reference sequence). V lost 6 bases to trimming and J lost 3 bases; unmatched junction nucleotides: 0. This CDR3 is built from 14 residues. CDR3 DNA: TGTGCCAGCAGACTAGCGGGAGGGACAGATACGCAGTATTTT. As protein: CASRLAGGTDTQYF.

This clone appeared once. V usage is TRBV7-2 and J usage is TRBJ2-5; D is perhaps TRBD2 (5 bases). CDR3 size: 13 residues. V lost 8 bases to trimming and J lost 4 bases, with 14 bases between them. Looked up from germline, CDR1 is SGHTA and CDR2 is FQGNSA. For the CDR3, the DNA is TGTGCCAGCGAGCGGCGCAATAGAGAGACCCAGTACTTC. Translating gives CASERRNRETQYF.

This chain links TRBV6-1 with TRBJ2-7; 9 nucleotides line up with TRBD2. V dropped 4 bases and J dropped 1; count of bases not matched to a gene: 5. The CDR3 covers 15 residues. Germline CDR1 MNHNS, CDR2 SASEGT. The chain's CDR3 is CASSVRREGSYEQYF. The CDR3 region has the DNA TGTGCCAGCAGTGTTAGGCGGGAGGGGTCCTACGAGCAGTACTTC.

The chain recombines TRBV29-1 with TRBJ2-5; maybe TRBD2 (5 bases). V lost 4 bases, J lost 2 bases, and 11 bases lay in between. Germline V lookup: CDR1 SQVTM, CDR2 ANQGSEA. This CDR3 is 13 amino acids long. The CDR3 DNA follows: TGCAGCGTTGGGAGGACGGAACAAGAGACCCAGTACTTC. Its protein product is CSVGRTEQETQYF. The whole variable domain, remainder taken from reference TRBV29-1 and TRBJ2-5, is SAVISQKPSRDICQRGTSLTIQCQVDSQVTMMFWYRQQPGQSLTLIATANQGSEATYESGFVIDKFPISRPNLTFSTLTVSNMSPEDSSIYLCSVGRTEQETQYFGPGTRLLVL.

The genes are TRBV2 and TRBJ1-3, with 7 bases matching TRBD1. Trimming at V came to 6 bases and at J to 0 bases, leaving 20 bases not matched to a gene. CDR3 length: 20 residues. CDR1 is SNHLY and CDR2 is FYNNEI in the germline V gene. The CDR3 nucleotides are TGTGCCAGCAGACTATCGGAATTATCACGACAGGGCCACTCTGGAAACACCATATATTTT. This codes for CASRLSELSRQGHSGNTIYF.

This chain links TRBV5-5 with TRBJ1-5; tentative D call: TRBD1 (5 bases). The CDR3 is 16 amino acids. V lost 5 bases and J lost 1, with 16 bases in between. The germline V gene encodes CDR1 SGHKS and CDR2 YYEKEE (reference sequence). The CDR3 DNA is TGTGCCAGCAGTCTGGGGGGGATCGGGAGCAATCAGCCCCAGCATTTT. Encoded protein: CASSLGGIGSNQPQHF.

This clone was picked up a small number of times. V is TRBV9 and J is TRBJ1-1; D uncertain. Germline CDR1 reads SGDLS; CDR2 reads YYNGEE. Trimming pared 0 bases from V and 5 bases from J, leaving 11 bases between. The length of the CDR3 is 14 residues. CDR3: CASSVGNIATEAFF. The CDR3 DNA reads as TGTGCCAGCAGCGTAGGGAACATAGCGACTGAAGCTTTCTTT.

This chain joins TRBV5-6 and TRBJ2-2, with TRBD2 identical over 13 bases. Germline-derived CDR1 and CDR2 are SGHDT and YYEEEE. The CDR3 covers 16 residues. Trimming cost V 2 bases and J 6 bases; bases outside gene matches: 4. CDR3 residues: CASSFGLAGVAGELFF. CDR3 in DNA: TGTGCCAGCAGCTTTGGACTAGCGGGAGTTGCCGGGGAGCTGTTTTTT.

This clone was seen a few times. The chain carries TRBV6-1 and TRBJ2-2; 8 bases map to TRBD1. The CDR3 extends over 15 amino acids. From germline, CDR1 is MNHNS and CDR2 SASEGT. Losses at the gene ends were 2 bases for V and 6 bases for J; bases not matched to a gene: 5. CDR3 coding DNA: TGTGCCAGCAGTGAAATGGACAGGGTTGCCGGGGAGCTGTTTTTT. This codes for CASSEMDRVAGELFF.

The V gene is TRBV30, the J gene TRBJ1-4; D might be TRBD1 (5 bases). The germline V gene has CDR1 GTSNPN and CDR2 SVGIG (reference sequence). The V end was cut by 3 bases, the J end by 0 bases, with 11 bases between. This CDR3 contains 15 residues. The CDR3 sequence: CAWSTGTPTNEKLFF. The CDR3 region has the DNA TGTGCCTGGAGCACAGGTACCCCAACTAATGAAAAACTGTTTTTT.

V is TRBV2 and J is TRBJ2-1, with 7 positions matching TRBD2. There are 14 residues in the CDR3. Germline CDR1 reads SNHLY; CDR2 reads FYNNEI. Trimming removed 4 bases from V and 10 bases from J; junction bases left unmatched: 10. In nucleotides, the CDR3 is TGTGCCAGCAGTGCCCGGGACTATTTCGGAGAGCAGTTCTTC. Amino acid sequence: CASSARDYFGEQFF.

This chain uses TRBV7-8 with TRBJ1-5; D might be TRBD1 (5 bases). Between the trimmed V and J ends, which lost 1 base and 1 base, there was a span of 20 bases. CDR3 size: 19 residues. CDR1 SGHVS and CDR2 FQNEAQ come from the germline V gene. CDR3 protein: CASSLDSGREGRSNQPQHF. CDR3 DNA sequence: TGTGCCAGCAGCTTAGATTCGGGCAGGGAGGGAAGAAGCAATCAGCCCCAGCATTTT.

This chain joins TRBV5-1 and TRBJ1-1; the match to TRBD1 covers 8 bases. Losses at the gene ends were 5 bases for V and 3 bases for J; bases not matched to a gene: 15. CDR1 is SGHRS and CDR2 is YFSETQ in the germline V gene. The CDR3 consists of 17 residues. The CDR3 nucleotides read TGCGCCAGCAGTCTCAACCCCAGGGGGCGAGGAGACACTGAAGCTTTCTTT. Protein product: CASSLNPRGRGDTEAFF.

The rearrangement joins TRBV7-9 to TRBJ2-2, with 8 bases aligning to TRBD1. There are 17 residues in the CDR3. From germline, CDR1 is SEHNR and CDR2 FQNEAQ (reference sequence). With V trimmed by 3 bases and J by 6 bases, 12 bases remained unmatched. CDR3 sequence: CASSFQGQGGAAGELFF. The CDR3 DNA reads as TGTGCCAGCAGCTTTCAAGGACAGGGAGGTGCCGCCGGGGAGCTGTTTTTT.

A word on this clone: Different DNA sequences within this sample yield the same CDR3. The chain has TRBV28 and TRBJ2-5, with 10 nucleotides matching TRBD2. J was trimmed by 5 bases and V by 5 bases; bases with no gene match: 5. CDR3 length: 14 residues. Germline V gives CDR1 MDHEN, CDR2 SYDVKM. Here the CDR3 reads CASSLAGELETQYF. DNA for the CDR3: TGTGCCAGCAGTCTAGCGGGAGAGTTGGAGACCCAGTACTTC.

This clone was observed once. The chain joins TRBV29-1 to TRBJ2-1, with 9 nucleotides matching TRBD1. Germline values: CDR1 SQVTM, CDR2 ANQGSEA. The CDR3 extends over 15 amino acids. V was pared by 2 bases and J by 5 bases, with 7 bases of the junction left unmatched. The CDR3 coding sequence is TGCAGCGTTGAAATACAGGGGGCTACTAACAATGAGCAGTTCTTC. This encodes CSVEIQGATNNEQFF.

V is TRBV2 and J is TRBJ2-7; TRBD1 aligns across 7 bases. J gave up 3 bases and V 7 bases, and 6 bases lay outside the gene matches. CDR1 and CDR2 (germline): SNHLY, FYNNEI. The CDR3 length is 13 residues. The CDR3 DNA reads TGTGCCAGCAATGGACAGGTTCGCTACGAGCAGTACTTC. Translation gives CASNGQVRYEQYF.

The chain has TRBV7-6 and TRBJ2-5, with TRBD2 matching over 9 bases. The closer fit of TRBJ2-7 to the DNA end suggests the J call may be wrong. The CDR3 loop spans 16 amino acids. Germline CDR1 and CDR2: SGHVS and FNYEAQ. For the CDR3, the DNA is TGTGCCAGCAGCTTAGCGGTTAGCGGGAGCTCCTACGAGCAGTACTTC. As protein: CASSLAVSGSSYEQYF.

The gene calls are TRBV15 and TRBJ2-1, with TRBD2 matching 9 bases. Germline CDR1 and CDR2: LNHNV and YYDKDF (reference sequence). J was trimmed by 6 bases and V by 0 bases; bases with no gene match: 12. The CDR3 sequence is 18 residues long. DNA of the CDR3: TGTGCCACCAGCAGAGATGGGCTTAGCGGGAGAAGGGGCAATGAGCAGTTCTTC. It yields the protein CATSRDGLSGRRGNEQFF.

This chain joins TRBV27 and TRBJ2-6; D might be TRBD2 (5 bases). The CDR3 spans 16 residues. V lost 6 bases to trimming and J lost 3 bases, with 15 bases between them. Germline assignment: CDR1 MNHEY and CDR2 SMNVEV (reference sequence). In DNA, the CDR3 is TGTGCCAGCAGCCAGAGGCGGGCTAGTGGGGCCAACGTCCTGACTTTC. Protein sequence: CASSQRRASGANVLTF.